These 11 T cell receptor beta chains originate from one sample sequenced in a study of T-cell memory formation after mild COVID-19. TCRdb called the 5' RACE reads again in MiXCR, with one record for every CDR3 protein. The sample lists 400,000 or so distinct CDR3 sequences; 20% to 25% were seen once. Sequencing was performed on PBMCs or a T cell subset sorted from them (not recorded which). Receptors were obtained from an adult woman who had mild COVID-19 (a few samples of this study predate the infection). Cell type and time point are not known.

The chain uses TRBV7-9 and TRBJ2-5, with 7 bases aligning to TRBD2. This CDR3 contains 15 residues. Per germline, CDR1 SEHNR and CDR2 FQNEAQ (reference sequence). Trimming took 4 bases from V and 0 from J; bases not matched to a gene: 5. In DNA form, the CDR3 reads TGTGCCAGCAGCTCCCTCGGGGGGTACCAAGAGACCCAGTACTTC. Its protein is CASSSLGGYQETQYF.

The sample holds a few counts of this clonotype. The chain has TRBV20-1 and TRBJ1-1; 9 positions match TRBD1. CDR3 length: 13 residues. V shed 6 bases and J 13 bases; nucleotides not matched to a gene: 15. CDR1 is DFQATT, CDR2 SNEGSKA, per germline (reference sequence). CDR3 in DNA: TGCAGTGCCACACGGGACAGGGCCGTTCCGTTTTTCTTT. This gives the protein CSATRDRAVPFFF.

Notes on this clonotype: Germline and junction disagree at one end, which may indicate a read error. The rearrangement uses TRBV4-1 and TRBJ1-1; D is perhaps TRBD1 (5 bases). CDR1 and CDR2 from the germline V gene are MGHRA and YSYEKL. The CDR3 length is 16 residues. CDR3 coding DNA: TGCGCCAGCAGCCCCCCCGGAGGCCAGGGTAAGACTGAAGCTTTATTT. This codes for CASSPPGGQGKTEALF.

This clonotype has just a few counts. This rearrangement joins TRBV6-2 or TRBV6-3 to TRBJ2-4, with TRBD1 as a possible D gene (5 bases). The V and J ends lost 2 bases and 6 bases respectively, with 11 bases between them. Germline CDR1 is MNHEY and CDR2 is SVGEGT. This CDR3 spans 14 amino acids. For the CDR3, the DNA is TGTGCCAGCAGTTACCCCCAGGGCTTAAACATTCAGTACTTC. Protein product: CASSYPQGLNIQYF.

This clonotype has a handful of counts. This chain joins TRBV27 and TRBJ2-7; TRBD1 agrees at 7 bases. This CDR3 spans 13 amino acids. After removal of 4 bases from V and 5 bases from J, the junction contained 5 bases not matched to a gene. Per the germline V gene, CDR1 is MNHEY and CDR2 is SMNVEV (reference sequence). The CDR3, as DNA: TGTGCCAGCAGTTGGCTACAGGGGAACGAGCAGTACTTC. Amino acid sequence: CASSWLQGNEQYF.

The CDR3 loop reads CASSYSRDLSYEQYF. The CDR3 coding sequence is TGTGCCAGCAGTTACTCTAGAGATCTCTCCTACGAGCAGTACTTC. The chain combines TRBV6-6 with TRBJ2-7; D is uncertain. Germline lookup yields CDR1 MNHNY and CDR2 SVGAGI (reference sequence). The V end was cut by 0 bases, the J end by 0 bases, with 9 bases between. This CDR3 has 15 residues.

The chain employs TRBV5-1 and TRBJ2-5; maybe TRBD1 (6 bases). In germline, CDR1 is SGHRS, CDR2 YFSETQ. The CDR3 has 14 amino acids. The V and J ends lost 4 bases and 5 bases respectively, with 15 bases between them. The CDR3 DNA sequence: TGCGCCAGCAGCACCCAGGACAGATCTGAGACCCAGTACTTC. It translates to CASSTQDRSETQYF.

The chain is built from TRBV21-1 and TRBJ2-4; the table's D gene call, TRBD1, was not cross checked with the DNA. TRBV21-1 is termed a pseudogene. The CDR3 totals 12 residues. In DNA form, the CDR3 reads TGTGCCAGCAATGGGGCGAGAGACATTCAGTACTTC. It translates to CASNGARDIQYF.

V is TRBV6-5 and J is TRBJ2-7; 10 nucleotides line up with TRBD2. CDR3 length: 14 residues. Germline CDR1 reads MNHEY; CDR2 reads SVGAGI. V lost 0 bases, J lost 6 bases, and 2 bases stayed unmatched. CDR3 in amino acids: CASSYSGLALEQYF. The DNA for the CDR3 is TGTGCCAGCAGTTACTCGGGACTAGCGCTCGAGCAGTACTTC.

V is TRBV24-1 and J is TRBJ2-2; D might be TRBD2 (5 bases). V lost 8 bases and J 10 bases, leaving 16 bases between the germline ends. CDR1 is KGHDR and CDR2 is SFDVKD in the germline V gene. CDR3 length equals 13 residues. In DNA form, the CDR3 reads TGTGCCACCAAGCGCGGAGGAGGTCAGGAGCTGTTTTTT. Translated, it gives CATKRGGGQELFF.

This clonotype was picked up a small number of times. This rearrangement joins TRBV2 to TRBJ1-6; 7 nucleotides align to TRBD1. The CDR3 extends over 15 amino acids. The germline gives CDR1 SNHLY, CDR2 FYNNEI. V lost 4 bases and J lost 5; bases outside the gene matches: 5. The CDR3: CASSAQGQNNSPLHF. Here the CDR3 DNA reads TGTGCCAGCAGTGCCCAGGGACAGAATAATTCACCCCTCCACTTT.